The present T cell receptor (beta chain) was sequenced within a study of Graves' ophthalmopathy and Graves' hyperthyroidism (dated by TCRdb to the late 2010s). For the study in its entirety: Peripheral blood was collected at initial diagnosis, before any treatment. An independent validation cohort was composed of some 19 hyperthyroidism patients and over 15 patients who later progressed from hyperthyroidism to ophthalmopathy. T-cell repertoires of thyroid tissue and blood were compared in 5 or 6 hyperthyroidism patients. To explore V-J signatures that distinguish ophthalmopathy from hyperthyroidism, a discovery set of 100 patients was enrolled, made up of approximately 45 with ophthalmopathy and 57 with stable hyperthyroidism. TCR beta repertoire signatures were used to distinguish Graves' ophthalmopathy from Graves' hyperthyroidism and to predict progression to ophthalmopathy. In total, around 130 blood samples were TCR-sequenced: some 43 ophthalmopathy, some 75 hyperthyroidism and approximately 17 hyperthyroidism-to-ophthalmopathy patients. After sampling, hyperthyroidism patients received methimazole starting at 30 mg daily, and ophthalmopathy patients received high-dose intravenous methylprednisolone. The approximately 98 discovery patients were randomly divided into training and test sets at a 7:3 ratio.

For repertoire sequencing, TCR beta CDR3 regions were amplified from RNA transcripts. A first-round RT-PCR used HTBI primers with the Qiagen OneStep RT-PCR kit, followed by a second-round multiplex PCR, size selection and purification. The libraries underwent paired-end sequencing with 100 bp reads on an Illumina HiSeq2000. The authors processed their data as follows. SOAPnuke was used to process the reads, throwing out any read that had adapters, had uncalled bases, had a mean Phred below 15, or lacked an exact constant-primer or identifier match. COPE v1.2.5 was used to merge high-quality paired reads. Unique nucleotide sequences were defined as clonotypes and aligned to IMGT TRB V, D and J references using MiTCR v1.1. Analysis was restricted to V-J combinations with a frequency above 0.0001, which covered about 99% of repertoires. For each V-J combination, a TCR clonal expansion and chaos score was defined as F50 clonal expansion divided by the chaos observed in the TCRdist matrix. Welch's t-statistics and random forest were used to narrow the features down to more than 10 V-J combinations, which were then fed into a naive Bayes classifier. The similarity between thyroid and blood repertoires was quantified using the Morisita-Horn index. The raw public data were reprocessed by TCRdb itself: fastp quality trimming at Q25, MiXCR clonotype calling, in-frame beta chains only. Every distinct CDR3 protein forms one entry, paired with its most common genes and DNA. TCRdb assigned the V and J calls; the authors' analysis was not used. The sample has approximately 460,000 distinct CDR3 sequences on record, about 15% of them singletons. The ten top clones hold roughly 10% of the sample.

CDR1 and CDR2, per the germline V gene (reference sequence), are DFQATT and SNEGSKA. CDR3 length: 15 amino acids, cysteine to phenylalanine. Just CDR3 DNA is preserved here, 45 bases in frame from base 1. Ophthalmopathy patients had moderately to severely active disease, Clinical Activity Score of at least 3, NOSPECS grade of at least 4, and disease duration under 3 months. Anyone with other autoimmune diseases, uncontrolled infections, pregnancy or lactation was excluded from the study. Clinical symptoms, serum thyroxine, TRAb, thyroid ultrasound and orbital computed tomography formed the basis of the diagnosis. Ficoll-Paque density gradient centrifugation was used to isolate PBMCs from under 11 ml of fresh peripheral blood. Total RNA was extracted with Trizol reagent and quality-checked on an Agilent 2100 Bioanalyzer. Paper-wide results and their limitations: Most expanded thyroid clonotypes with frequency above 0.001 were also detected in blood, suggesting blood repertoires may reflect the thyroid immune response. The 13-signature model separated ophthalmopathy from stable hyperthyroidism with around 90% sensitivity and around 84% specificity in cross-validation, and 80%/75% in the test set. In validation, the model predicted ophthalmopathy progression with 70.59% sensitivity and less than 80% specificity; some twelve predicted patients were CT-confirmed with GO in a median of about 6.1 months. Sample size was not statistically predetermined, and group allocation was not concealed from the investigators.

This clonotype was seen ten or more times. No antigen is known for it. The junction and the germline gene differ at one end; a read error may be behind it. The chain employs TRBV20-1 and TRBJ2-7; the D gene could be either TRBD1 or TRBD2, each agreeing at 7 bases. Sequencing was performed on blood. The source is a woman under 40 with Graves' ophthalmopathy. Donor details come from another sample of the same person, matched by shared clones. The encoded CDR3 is CSAEGAKRDTYEQYF. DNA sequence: TGCAGTGCGGAGGGGGCTAAGCGGGACACCTATGAGCAGTACTTC.